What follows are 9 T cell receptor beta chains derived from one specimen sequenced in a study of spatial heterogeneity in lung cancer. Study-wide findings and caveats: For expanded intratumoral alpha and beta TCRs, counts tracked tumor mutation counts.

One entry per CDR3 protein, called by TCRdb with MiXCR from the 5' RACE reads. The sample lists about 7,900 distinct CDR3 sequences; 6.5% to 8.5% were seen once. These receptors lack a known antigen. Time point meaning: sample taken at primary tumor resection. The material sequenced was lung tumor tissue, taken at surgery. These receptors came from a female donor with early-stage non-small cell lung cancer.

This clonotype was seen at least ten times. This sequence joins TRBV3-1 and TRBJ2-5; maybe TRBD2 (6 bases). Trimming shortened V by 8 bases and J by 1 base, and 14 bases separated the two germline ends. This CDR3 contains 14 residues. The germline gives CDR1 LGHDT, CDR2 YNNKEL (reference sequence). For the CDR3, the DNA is TGTGCCAGCCTCCTCTTGGGGGGCCAAGAGACCCAGTACTTC. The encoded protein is CASLLLGGQETQYF.

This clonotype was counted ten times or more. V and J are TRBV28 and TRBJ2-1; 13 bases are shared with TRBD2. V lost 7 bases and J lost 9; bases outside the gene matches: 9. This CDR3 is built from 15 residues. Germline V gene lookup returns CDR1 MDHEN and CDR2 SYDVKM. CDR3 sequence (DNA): TGTGCCAGCACCCCAAAGACTAGCGGGAGGTTTGAGCAGTTCTTC. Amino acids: CASTPKTSGRFEQFF.

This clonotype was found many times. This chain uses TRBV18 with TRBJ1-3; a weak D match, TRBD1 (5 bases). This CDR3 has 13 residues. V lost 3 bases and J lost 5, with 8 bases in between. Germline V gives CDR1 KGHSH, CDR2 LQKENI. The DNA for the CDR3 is TGTGCCAGCTCACCGGACACTCGAAACACCATATATTTT. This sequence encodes CASSPDTRNTIYF.

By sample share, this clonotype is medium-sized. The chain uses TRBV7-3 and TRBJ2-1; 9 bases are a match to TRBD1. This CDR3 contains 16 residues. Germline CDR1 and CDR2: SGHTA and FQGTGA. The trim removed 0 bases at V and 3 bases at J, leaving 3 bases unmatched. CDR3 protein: CASSLTGTGNYNEQFF. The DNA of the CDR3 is TGTGCCAGCAGCTTAACTGGGACAGGGAACTACAATGAGCAGTTCTTC.

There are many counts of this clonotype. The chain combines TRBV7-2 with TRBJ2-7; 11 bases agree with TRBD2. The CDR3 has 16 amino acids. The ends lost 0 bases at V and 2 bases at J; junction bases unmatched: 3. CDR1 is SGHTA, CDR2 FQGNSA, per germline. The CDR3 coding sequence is TGTGCCAGCAGCTTAGCCGGGACTAGCGGTCCCTACGAGCAGTACTTC. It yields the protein CASSLAGTSGPYEQYF.

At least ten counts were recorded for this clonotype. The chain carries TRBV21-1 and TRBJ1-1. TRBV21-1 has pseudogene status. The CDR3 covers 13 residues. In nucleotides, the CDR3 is TGTGCCAGCAGCAAAGTACCGAACACTGAAGCTTTCTTT. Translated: CASSKVPNTEAFF.

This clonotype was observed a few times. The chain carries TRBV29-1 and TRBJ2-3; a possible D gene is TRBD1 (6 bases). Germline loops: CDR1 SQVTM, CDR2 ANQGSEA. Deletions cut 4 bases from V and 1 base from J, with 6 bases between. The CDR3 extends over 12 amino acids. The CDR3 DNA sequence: TGCAGCGTTGCAGGGGGCACAGATACGCAGTATTTT. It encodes CSVAGGTDTQYF.

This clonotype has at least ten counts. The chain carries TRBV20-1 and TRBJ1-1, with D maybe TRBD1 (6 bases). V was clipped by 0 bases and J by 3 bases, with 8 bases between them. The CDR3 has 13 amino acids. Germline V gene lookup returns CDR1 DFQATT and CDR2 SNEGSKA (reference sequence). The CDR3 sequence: CSARETGYTEAFF. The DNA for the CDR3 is TGCAGTGCTAGAGAAACAGGGTACACTGAAGCTTTCTTT.

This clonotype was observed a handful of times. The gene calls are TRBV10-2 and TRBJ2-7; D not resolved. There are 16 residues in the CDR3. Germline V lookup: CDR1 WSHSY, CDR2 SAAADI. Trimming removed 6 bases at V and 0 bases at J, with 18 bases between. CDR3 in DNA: TGCGCCAGCAGCCCTATGTTGGGGTTTAGCTCCTACGAGCAGTACTTC. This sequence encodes CASSPMLGFSSYEQYF.